This T cell receptor (beta chain) is from a study of T cell responses to AZD1222 COVID-19 vaccine. Study-level background: Timing groups of about 4 and about 12 weeks for second doses were pooled. Study-wide findings and caveats: Targeting of unmutated variant regions was reportedly seen in nearly half of spike-specific TCRs. Vaccine-associated CD4 TCRs ranged over spike, dominating at 160-218 and 743-854. Only a handful of AZD1222 recipients tested seropositive at baseline.

The CDR3 spans 15 residues. Losses at the gene ends were 5 bases for V and 3 bases for J; bases not matched to a gene: 9. The germline V gene has CDR1 MDHEN and CDR2 SYDVKM. This clone was seen a handful of times. Its target is not known. Sequenced by immunoSEQ multiplex PCR; TCRdb stores in-frame clones only, minus some. The sample contains roughly 120,000 clones, around nine tenths of which appear only once. The sequences come from peripheral blood, collected on day 0 of AZD1222 vaccination. The genes are TRBV28 and TRBJ2-7, with 8 bases aligning to TRBD1. The clonotype was recovered from an adult in good health. In DNA form, the CDR3 reads TGTGCCAGCAGTACCTCCGGGACAGGCAACTACGAGCAGTACTTC. The encoded protein is CASSTSGTGNYEQYF. The full variable domain, rest sourced from reference TRBV28 and TRBJ2-7, is DVKVTQSSRYLVKRTGEKVFLECVQDMDHENMFWYRQDPGLGLRLIYFSYDVKMKEKGDIPEGYSVSREKKERFSLILESASTNQTSMYLCASSTSGTGNYEQYFGPGTRLTVT.